This TCR beta chain was retrieved from a study of cytomegalovirus exposure and HLA in healthy donors. Comments on this clone: Its antigen is as yet unknown.

Primers: 60 Vbeta forward and 13 Jbeta reverse. The method was immunoSEQ multiplex PCR; TCRdb's version includes in-frame clones alone and lacks a portion of them. Here the sample spans about 140,000 clones, around 79% being singletons. Whole-study findings and limits: A missense variant in DCLRE1C was later tied to TCR beta V- and J-gene trimming. The listing of 150 to 200 TCR beta chains classed them as cytomegalovirus-associated. It has been reported that TCR beta sequences accurately predicted the HLA-A and HLA-B alleles of most subjects. Further analysis, carried out later, found HLA-associated TCR beta chains more clonally expanded than equally common other chains.

Sequencing was carried out using PBMCs. This TCR was recovered from a woman aged 25 to 39 in good health and CMV-seronegative.

CDR3 sequence (DNA): TGCGCCAGCAGCCTCCAAACGACTAGGGCAGATACGCAGTATTTT. Protein sequence: CASSLQTTRADTQYF. The V gene is TRBV5-1, the J gene TRBJ2-3, with D perhaps matching TRBD2 (6 bases). CDR3 size: 15 residues. CDR1 is SGHRS and CDR2 is YFSETQ in the germline V gene. The V and J ends lost 4 bases and 4 bases respectively, with 16 bases between them. Using reference TRBV5-1 and TRBJ2-3 for the parts outside the CDR3, the full variable domain is KAGVTQTPRYLIKTRGQQVTLSCSPISGHRSVSWYQQTPGQGLQFLFEYFSETQRNKGNFPGRFSGRQFSNSRSEMNVSTLELGDSALYLCASSLQTTRADTQYFGPGTRLTVL.